This T cell receptor beta chain was observed in a study of identical twins. General study results and limits: Surplus twin overlap in beta out-of-frame sequences was less pronounced. Models underestimated out-of-frame TCR alpha sharing in monozygotic twins.

This clonotype was observed a handful of times. Its antigen is unknown. TCRdb reprocessed the 5' RACE reads with MiXCR, giving one entry per CDR3 protein. The table has approximately 260,000 distinct CDR3 sequences, roughly 8.7% seen once; the top ten hold 2.5% to 3.5%. This CDR3 has 15 amino acids. V gave up 5 bases and J gave up 3 bases; unmatched junction bases: 5. Germline values: CDR1 SGHTA, CDR2 FQGNSA. These sequences were also reported in another study, on yellow fever vaccine responses in identical twins.

This chain joins TRBV7-2 and TRBJ2-1, with TRBD2 identical over 9 bases. This clonotype was sampled from a woman aged 18-29 years in good health. The sequencing sample was made of CD8+ T cells sorted from blood. The CDR3 region is CASSEREEVYNEQFF. CDR3 nucleotide sequence: TGTGCCAGCAGCGAGCGGGAGGAGGTCTACAATGAGCAGTTCTTC.